This TCR beta chain was sequenced for a study of control samples from healthy donors and cancer patients. The repertoire was sequenced with immunoSEQ multiplex PCR; TCRdb's copy has only in-frame clones and lacks some. The sample consists of tens of thousands of clones, over 85% of them appearing once. There are 13 residues in the CDR3. J was trimmed by 2 bases and V by 6 bases; bases with no gene match: 2. CDR1 is MNHEY, CDR2 SMNVEV, per germline (reference sequence). This chain uses TRBV27 with TRBJ1-1, with 8 bases aligning to TRBD1. This sequence originates from an older woman with head and neck cancer. The sample consisted of PBMCs. The CDR3 spells CASRQGANTEAFF. The DNA of the CDR3 is TGTGCCAGCAGGCAGGGGGCTAACACTGAAGCTTTCTTT.